What follows are 21 T cell receptor beta chains derived from one specimen sequenced in a study of blood T cell repertoires in COVID-19. The data were produced by immunoSEQ multiplex PCR, yet TCRdb's version contains in-frame clones alone and is incomplete. This sample has under 250,000 clones, with roughly 80% found just once. Sequenced material: peripheral blood. Receptors originate from a woman in her 70s with active or convalescent COVID-19.

V gene TRBV28 combines with J gene TRBJ2-2; D is perhaps TRBD2 (5 bases). The V and J ends lost 5 bases and 6 bases respectively, with 10 bases between them. This CDR3 is 13 amino acids long. The V gene's germline CDR1 is MDHEN and CDR2 SYDVKM. The CDR3 nucleotides read TGTGCCAGCAGTCCCAGCGGTCCCGGGGAGCTGTTTTTT. It specifies CASSPSGPGELFF.

The rearrangement joins TRBV24-1 to TRBJ2-3; D ambiguous. Per germline, CDR1 KGHDR and CDR2 SFDVKD. The V gene lost 0 bases and the J gene lost 7 bases, with 4 bases spanning the gap. CDR3 length: 12 amino acids. The CDR3 region is CATSDLANTQYF. CDR3 nucleotides: TGTGCCACCAGTGATTTGGCGAATACGCAGTATTTT.

This clone occurred a few times. The chain joins TRBV28 to TRBJ1-5; perhaps TRBD1 as D (5 bases). The CDR3 totals 14 residues. Looked up from germline, CDR1 is MDHEN and CDR2 is SYDVKM. V was shortened by 9 bases and J by 5 bases, with 17 bases between the two germline ends. CDR3 loop: CASTPGQGHQPQHF. The CDR3 DNA follows: TGTGCCAGTACCCCCGGGCAGGGTCATCAGCCCCAGCATTTT.

The chain couples TRBV28 to TRBJ2-7; TRBD2 aligns across 13 bases. V shed 4 bases, J shed 6 bases, and the junction held 18 bases outside the gene matches. The CDR3 is 19 residues long. In germline, CDR1 is MDHEN, CDR2 SYDVKM. For the CDR3, the DNA is TGTGCCAGCAGTTCCCCTCCCGGGACTAGCGGGATTATCTTCCCCGAGCAGTACTTC. This gives the protein CASSSPPGTSGIIFPEQYF.

This chain joins TRBV5-1 and TRBJ2-4, with 10 nucleotides matching TRBD1. CDR3 length equals 18 residues. Per the germline V gene, CDR1 is SGHRS and CDR2 is YFSETQ. V shed 3 bases, J shed 1 base, and the junction held 10 bases outside the gene matches. CDR3 in DNA: TGCGCCAGCAGCTCCGGGACAGGGGACCGGGGGGCCAAAAACATTCAGTACTTC. Protein: CASSSGTGDRGAKNIQYF.

The chain combines TRBV9 with TRBJ2-3; no reliable D call. V was pared by 2 bases and J by 6 bases, with 7 bases between. The CDR3 consists of 12 residues. Germline CDR1 is SGDLS and CDR2 is YYNGEE. CDR3 amino acids: CASSVQRDTQYF. CDR3 DNA sequence: TGTGCCAGCAGCGTTCAACGGGATACGCAGTATTTT.

The chain is built from TRBV7-3 and TRBJ1-3; 8 bases agree with TRBD1. Germline lookup yields CDR1 SGHTA and CDR2 FQGTGA. CDR3 size: 16 residues. The junction had 7 bases not matched to a gene; V was cut back by 2 bases and J by 4 bases. CDR3 residues: CASSLGQGATGNTIYF. The CDR3 nucleotides read TGTGCCAGCAGCTTAGGGCAGGGGGCGACCGGAAACACCATATATTTT.

This clone was detected a few times. Different DNA sequences within this sample yield the same CDR3. The chain links TRBV6-5 to TRBJ2-5, with 15 bases matching TRBD2. Germline V CDR1 and CDR2: MNHEY, SVGAGI. J lost 5 bases, V lost 6 bases, and 4 bases had no gene match. The CDR3 has 15 residues. The CDR3 sequence: CASSSGTSGRETQYF. In DNA, the CDR3 is TGTGCCAGCAGCTCTGGGACTAGCGGGAGGGAGACCCAGTACTTC.

The CDR3 region has the DNA TGTGCTAGTGGTCCTTTAGCGAGGGACAATCAGCCCCAGCATTTT. Protein sequence: CASGPLARDNQPQHF. The chain is built from TRBV12-5 and TRBJ1-5, with D unclear. V was pared by 5 bases and J by 3 bases, with 14 bases between. This CDR3 region has 15 residues. CDR1 is LGHNT, CDR2 FRNRAP, per germline. The variable domain in full, completed from reference TRBV12-5 and TRBJ1-5, reads DARVTQTPRHKVTEMGQEVTMRCQPILGHNTVFWYRQTMMQGLELLAYFRNRAPLDDSGMPKDRFSAEMPDATLATLKIQPSEPRDSAVYFCASGPLARDNQPQHFGDGTRLSIL.

The chain links TRBV30 to TRBJ1-1; D unresolved. The CDR3 covers 15 residues. Per germline, CDR1 GTSNPN and CDR2 SVGIG (reference sequence). Trimming took off 0 bases at V and 1 base at J, with 12 bases between the two ends. CDR3 sequence (DNA): TGTGCCTGGAGTGTACTGATGTTCGGGAACACTGAAGCTTTCTTT. It encodes CAWSVLMFGNTEAFF.

The chain is built from TRBV24-1 and TRBJ2-3; 7 bases map to TRBD1. The CDR3 loop spans 16 amino acids. Unmatched junction bases numbered 5, after V lost 1 base and J lost 2 bases. CDR1 KGHDR and CDR2 SFDVKD come from the germline V gene. CDR3 DNA: TGTGCCACCAGTGATTTTGAGGGGGCAAACACAGATACGCAGTATTTT. Its translation: CATSDFEGANTDTQYF.

This CDR3 is CASSPGQGVYEQYF. The CDR3 nucleotides are TGTGCCAGCAGTCCTGGACAGGGGGTCTACGAGCAGTACTTC. The chain recombines TRBV27 with TRBJ2-7, with TRBD1 matching 10 bases. The CDR3 length is 14 residues. Germline CDR1 is MNHEY and CDR2 is SMNVEV (reference sequence). V lost 5 bases, J lost 3 bases, and 4 bases stayed unmatched.

J is TRBJ2-6 and V is TRBV5-4, with D perhaps matching TRBD2 (5 bases). Germline-derived CDR1 and CDR2 are SGHNT and YYREEE (reference sequence). The CDR3 spans 16 residues. Trimming stripped 4 bases from V and 1 base from J, with 12 bases between. The CDR3 DNA follows: TGTGCCAGCAGCCTCGGACGGGGTTCTGGGGCCAACGTCCTGACTTTC. Its translation is CASSLGRGSGANVLTF. Looking up the rest from reference TRBV5-4 and TRBJ2-6 gives the full variable domain: ETGVTQSPTHLIKTRGQQVTLRCSSQSGHNTVSWYQQALGQGPQFIFQYYREEENGRGNFPPRFSGLQFPNYSSELNVNALELDDSALYLCASSLGRGSGANVLTFGAGSRLTVL.

The chain is built from TRBV5-8 and TRBJ1-1; possible D gene TRBD1, 5 bases. Per germline, CDR1 SGHTS and CDR2 YDEGEE. The CDR3 contains 15 residues. The V end was cut by 4 bases, the J end by 5 bases, with 18 bases between. The CDR3 sequence is CASSGGAGWFTEAFF. CDR3 bases: TGTGCCAGCAGCGGCGGGGCAGGGTGGTTTACTGAAGCTTTCTTT.

J is TRBJ2-7 and V is TRBV29-1, with TRBD1 as a possible D gene (5 bases). The CDR3 is 11 residues long. V dropped 4 bases and J dropped 3 bases, with 7 bases sitting between them. Germline V lookup: CDR1 SQVTM, CDR2 ANQGSEA. CDR3 bases: TGCAGCGTTGTTCAGGGCTACGAGCAGTACTTC. Its protein is CSVVQGYEQYF.

This chain's CDR3 is CASSQDNSRTNSPLHF. CDR3 in DNA: TGCGCCAGCAGCCAAGACAACAGCCGTACCAATTCACCCCTCCACTTT. The V gene is TRBV4-3, the J gene TRBJ1-6; D is ambiguous. CDR1 is LGHNA and CDR2 is YSLEER in the germline V gene. The CDR3 is 16 amino acids. V was pared by 0 bases and J by 7 bases, with 13 bases between.

This clone appeared once. The rearrangement uses TRBV4-1 and TRBJ2-3; TRBD1 is a possible D gene (6 bases). Deletions cut 8 bases from V and 4 bases from J, with 19 bases between. Germline assignment: CDR1 MGHRA and CDR2 YSYEKL. The CDR3 loop spans 15 amino acids. CDR3 region: CASLPQGWPPDTQYF. The CDR3 DNA is TGCGCCAGCCTCCCCCAGGGGTGGCCCCCAGATACGCAGTATTTT.

This chain uses TRBV6-5 with TRBJ2-7, with TRBD1 matching 10 bases. The junction had 11 bases not matched to a gene; V was cut back by 6 bases and J by 6 bases. Germline loops: CDR1 MNHEY, CDR2 SVGAGI. CDR3 length: 15 residues. The CDR3 reads CASSPGGTGAFEQYF. The CDR3 DNA follows: TGTGCCAGCAGCCCCGGCGGGACAGGGGCGTTCGAGCAGTACTTC.

The chain recombines TRBV2 with TRBJ2-5, with D possibly being TRBD2 (6 bases). The germline V gene has CDR1 SNHLY and CDR2 FYNNEI. The V end was cut by 6 bases, the J end by 5 bases, with 10 bases between. The CDR3 extends over 12 amino acids. The CDR3 sequence is CASSFAGETQYF. CDR3 nucleotide sequence: TGTGCCAGCAGCTTCGCGGGGGAGACCCAGTACTTC.

This chain connects TRBV12-5 to TRBJ1-3; no clear D. The germline CDR1 and CDR2 sequences are LGHNT and FRNRAP. The CDR3 has 14 residues. Trimming stripped 7 bases from V and 0 bases from J, with 10 bases between. CDR3 DNA sequence: TGTGCTAGTGCAGCGGGTCACTCTGGAAACACCATATATTTT. The encoded protein is CASAAGHSGNTIYF.

CDR3 protein: CAITARRDYNEQFF. The DNA of the CDR3 is TGTGCCATCACCGCTCGGAGGGACTACAATGAGCAGTTCTTC. The rearrangement links TRBV10-3 to TRBJ2-1, with D possibly matching TRBD2 (6 bases). This CDR3 has 14 residues. The V end lost 7 bases, the J end lost 3 bases, and 13 bases lay between the germline ends. Germline V gives CDR1 ENHRY, CDR2 SYGVKD.